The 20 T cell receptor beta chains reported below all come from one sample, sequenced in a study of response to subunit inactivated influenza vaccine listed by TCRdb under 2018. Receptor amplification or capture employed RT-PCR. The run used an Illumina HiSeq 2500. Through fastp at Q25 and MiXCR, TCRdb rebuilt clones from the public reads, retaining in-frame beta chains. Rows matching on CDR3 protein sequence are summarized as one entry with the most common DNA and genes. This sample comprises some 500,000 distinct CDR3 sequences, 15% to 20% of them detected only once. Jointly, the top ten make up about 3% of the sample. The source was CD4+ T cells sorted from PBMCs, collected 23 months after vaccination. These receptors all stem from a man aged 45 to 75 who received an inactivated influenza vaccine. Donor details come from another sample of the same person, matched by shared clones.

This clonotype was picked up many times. Written as DNA, the CDR3 is TGCGCCAGCAGCCAAGTGGGGCTAACCTACAATGAGCAGTTCTTC. It encodes CASSQVGLTYNEQFF. V is TRBV4-3 and J is TRBJ2-1; D perhaps matches TRBD1 (5 bases). This CDR3 spans 15 amino acids. Looked up from germline, CDR1 is LGHNA and CDR2 is YSLEER. V lost 1 base and J 2 bases, leaving 9 bases between the germline ends.

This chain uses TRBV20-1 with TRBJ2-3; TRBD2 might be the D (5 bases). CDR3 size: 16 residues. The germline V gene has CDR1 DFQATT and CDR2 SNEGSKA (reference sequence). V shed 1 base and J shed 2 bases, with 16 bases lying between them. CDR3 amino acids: CSARVPSHTFTDTQYF. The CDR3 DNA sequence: TGCAGTGCTAGAGTTCCTAGCCACACCTTCACAGATACGCAGTATTTT.

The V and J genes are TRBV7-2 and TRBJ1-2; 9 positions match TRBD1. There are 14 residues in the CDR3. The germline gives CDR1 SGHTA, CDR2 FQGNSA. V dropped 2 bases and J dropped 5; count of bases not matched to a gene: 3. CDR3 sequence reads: CASSLNRGRYGYTF. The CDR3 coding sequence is TGTGCCAGCAGCTTAAACAGGGGGCGATATGGCTACACCTTC.

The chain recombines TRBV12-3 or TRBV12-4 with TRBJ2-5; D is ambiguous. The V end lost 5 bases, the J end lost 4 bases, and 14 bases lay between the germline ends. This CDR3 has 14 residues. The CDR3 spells CASSPRKPPETQYF. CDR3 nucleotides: TGTGCCAGCAGTCCCCGAAAGCCTCCAGAGACCCAGTACTTC.

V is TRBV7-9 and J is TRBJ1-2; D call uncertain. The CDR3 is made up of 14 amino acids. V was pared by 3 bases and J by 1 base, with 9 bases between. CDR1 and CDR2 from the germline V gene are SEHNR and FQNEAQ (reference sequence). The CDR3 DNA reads TGTGCCAGCAGCTTGGCAGGATTTAACTATGGCTACACCTTC. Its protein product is CASSLAGFNYGYTF.

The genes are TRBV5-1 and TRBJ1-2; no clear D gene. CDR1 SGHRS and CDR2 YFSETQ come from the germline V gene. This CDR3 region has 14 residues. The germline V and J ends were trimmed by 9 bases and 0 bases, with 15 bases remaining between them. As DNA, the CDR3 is TGCGCCACCAGACTGGAGGCGACTAACTATGGCTACACCTTC. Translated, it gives CATRLEATNYGYTF.

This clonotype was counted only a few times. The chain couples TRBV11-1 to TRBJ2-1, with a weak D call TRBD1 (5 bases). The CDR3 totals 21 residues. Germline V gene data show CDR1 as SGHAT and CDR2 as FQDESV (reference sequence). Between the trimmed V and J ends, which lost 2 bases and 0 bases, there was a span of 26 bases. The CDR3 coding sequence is TGTGCCAGCAGCTTAACCCTGGGGCTATTCCAGCAGAGTAGCTCCTACAATGAGCAGTTCTTC. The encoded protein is CASSLTLGLFQQSSSYNEQFF.

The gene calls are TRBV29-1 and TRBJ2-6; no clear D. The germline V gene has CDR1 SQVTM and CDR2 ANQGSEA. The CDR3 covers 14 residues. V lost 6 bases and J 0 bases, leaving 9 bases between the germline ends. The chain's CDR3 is CSVTQDSGANVLTF. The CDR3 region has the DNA TGCAGCGTGACCCAGGACTCTGGGGCCAACGTCCTGACTTTC.

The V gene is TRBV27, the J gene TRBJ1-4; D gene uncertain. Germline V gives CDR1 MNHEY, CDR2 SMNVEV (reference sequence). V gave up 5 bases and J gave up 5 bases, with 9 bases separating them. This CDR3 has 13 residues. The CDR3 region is CASSGRRNEKLFF. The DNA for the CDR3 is TGTGCCAGCAGTGGGCGGAGAAATGAAAAACTGTTTTTT.

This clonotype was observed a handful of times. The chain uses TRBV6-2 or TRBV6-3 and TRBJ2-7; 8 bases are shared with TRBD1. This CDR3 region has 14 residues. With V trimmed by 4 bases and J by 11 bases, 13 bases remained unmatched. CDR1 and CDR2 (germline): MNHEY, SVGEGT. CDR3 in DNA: TGTGCCAGCAGTTCCCCCGGTCAGGGGGCAGTGAAGTACTTC. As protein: CASSSPGQGAVKYF.

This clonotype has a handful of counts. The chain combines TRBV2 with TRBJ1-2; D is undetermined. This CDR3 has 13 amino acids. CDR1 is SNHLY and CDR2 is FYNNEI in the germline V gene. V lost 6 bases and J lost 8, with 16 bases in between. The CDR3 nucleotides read TGTGCCAGCAGGGACGGCAGACAAAGGGGCTACACCTTC. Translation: CASRDGRQRGYTF.

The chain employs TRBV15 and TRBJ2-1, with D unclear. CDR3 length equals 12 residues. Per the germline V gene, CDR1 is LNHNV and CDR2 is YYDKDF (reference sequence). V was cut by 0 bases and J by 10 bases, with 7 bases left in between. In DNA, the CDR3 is TGTGCCACCAGCAGAGATTGGACCGAGCAGTTCTTC. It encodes CATSRDWTEQFF.

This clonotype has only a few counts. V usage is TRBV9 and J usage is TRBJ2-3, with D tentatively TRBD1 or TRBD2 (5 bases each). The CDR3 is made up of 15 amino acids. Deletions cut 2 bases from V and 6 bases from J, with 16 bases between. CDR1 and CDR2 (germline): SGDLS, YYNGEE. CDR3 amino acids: CASSVGRTLGDTQYF. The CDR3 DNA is TGTGCCAGCAGCGTGGGGCGGACTCTTGGGGATACGCAGTATTTT.

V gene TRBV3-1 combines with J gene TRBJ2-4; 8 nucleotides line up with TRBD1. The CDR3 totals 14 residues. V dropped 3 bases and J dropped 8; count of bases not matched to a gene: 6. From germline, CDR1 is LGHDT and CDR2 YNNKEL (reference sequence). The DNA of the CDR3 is TGTGCCAGCAGCCAGCCGGGACAGGATGACATTCAGTACTTC. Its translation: CASSQPGQDDIQYF.

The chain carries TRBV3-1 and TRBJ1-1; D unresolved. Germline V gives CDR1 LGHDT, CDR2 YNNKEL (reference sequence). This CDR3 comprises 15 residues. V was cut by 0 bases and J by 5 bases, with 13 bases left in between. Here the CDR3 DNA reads TGTGCCAGCAGCCAAGACTGGACGACAAGGACTGAAGCTTTCTTT. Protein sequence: CASSQDWTTRTEAFF.

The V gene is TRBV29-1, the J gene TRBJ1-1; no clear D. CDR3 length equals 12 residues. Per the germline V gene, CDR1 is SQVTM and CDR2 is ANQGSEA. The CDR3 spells CRAIGLNTEAFF. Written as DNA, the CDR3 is TGCAGAGCGATCGGGTTGAACACTGAAGCTTTCTTT.

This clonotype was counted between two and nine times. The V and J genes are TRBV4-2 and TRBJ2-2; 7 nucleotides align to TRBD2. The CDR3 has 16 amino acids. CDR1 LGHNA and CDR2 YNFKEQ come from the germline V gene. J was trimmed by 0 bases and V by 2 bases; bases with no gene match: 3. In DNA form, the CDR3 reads TGTGCCAGCAGCCAACCTAGCGGAACGAACACCGGGGAGCTGTTTTTT. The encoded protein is CASSQPSGTNTGELFF.

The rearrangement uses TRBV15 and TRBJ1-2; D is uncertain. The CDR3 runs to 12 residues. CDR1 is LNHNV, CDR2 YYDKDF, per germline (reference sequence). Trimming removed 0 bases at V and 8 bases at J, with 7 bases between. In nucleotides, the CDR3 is TGTGCCACCAGCAGAGATCCGGGGGGCTACACCTTC. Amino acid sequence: CATSRDPGGYTF.

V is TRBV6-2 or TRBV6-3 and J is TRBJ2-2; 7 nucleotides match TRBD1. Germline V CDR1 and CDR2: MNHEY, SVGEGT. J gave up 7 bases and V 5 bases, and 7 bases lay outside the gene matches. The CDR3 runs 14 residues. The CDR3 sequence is CASSRGTAGGELFF. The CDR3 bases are TGTGCCAGCAGTAGGGGGACAGCAGGCGGGGAGCTGTTTTTT.

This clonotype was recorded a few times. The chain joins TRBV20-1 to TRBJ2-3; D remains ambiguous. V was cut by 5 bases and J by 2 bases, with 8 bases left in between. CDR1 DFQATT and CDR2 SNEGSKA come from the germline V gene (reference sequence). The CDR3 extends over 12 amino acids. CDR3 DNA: TGCAGTGCTCAGACGGCCACAGATACGCAGTATTTT. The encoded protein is CSAQTATDTQYF.